This T cell receptor beta chain is drawn from a study of PD-1 blockade in classical Hodgkin lymphoma. Whole-study context: The nivolumab dose that patients received was 3 mg/kg, given intravenously every 2 weeks.

Produced via immunoSEQ multiplex PCR; TCRdb's table is partial and in-frame only. The sample contains several thousand clones, roughly 89% of which appear only once. Details on this clone: Its antigen is not identified.

Regarding the study as a whole: The causes of the repertoire differences, possibly disease activity or prior therapy, remain undefined.

Time point denoted: cycle 4 day 1 (C4D1), after five to seven weeks of nivolumab. Autologous stem cell transplantation was followed by relapse in every patient, and brentuximab vedotin exposure varied. Best responses included complete response and partial response; otherwise, the best response was progressive disease. The CDR3 is 15 residues long. J gave up 6 bases and V 3 bases, and 5 bases lay outside the gene matches. Germline V lookup: CDR1 MGHRA, CDR2 YSYEKL. This sequence joins TRBV4-1 and TRBJ2-6; the match to TRBD1 covers 7 bases. This specimen consisted of peripheral blood mononuclear cells (PBMCs), obtained before the fourth cycle of nivolumab. This sequence was found in a human donor with classical Hodgkin lymphoma. CDR3 DNA: TGCGCCAGCAGCCATGAGGGGGCGCAGGCCAACGTCCTGACTTTC. It specifies CASSHEGAQANVLTF.